Sequencing of this T cell receptor beta chain was carried out in a study of CXCR3-negative and CXCR3-positive naive CD8 T cells. Study-level findings and limits: After cryopreservation, CXCR3 expression dropped partially; most assays used fresh PBMCs.

UMI-labeled 5' RACE yielded the TRB cDNA libraries. TCRdb re-called the 5' RACE reads and shows each CDR3 protein once, DNA omitted. The ten most abundant clones cover roughly 1.5% of a sample with tens of thousands of distinct CDR3 sequences. With respect to this clonotype: Its target is not known.

Material for sequencing was naive CXCR3- CD8+ T cells from blood. Subset meaning: CD45RO-CCR7+CD27+CD95- naive CD8+ T cells lacking CXCR3 (TNR3-). This TCR derives from a human donor in good health. Some clones in this sample may be carry-over from other donors' samples.

The CDR3 sequence is CASSLVLGEQYF. The chain recombines TRBV5-1 with TRBJ2-7. CDR3 length: 12 residues. Germline CDR1 reads SGHRS; CDR2 reads YFSETQ.